This TCR beta chain is from a study of tumor-infiltrating lymphocytes in primary liver carcinoma (dated by TCRdb to about 2017). Broadly, across the study: Hepatocellular carcinoma (four) or combined HCC and intrahepatic cholangiocarcinoma (one) was present in the five patients, who were three men and two women aged 30 to 69 years. The five patients had tumors of stage T1-T3 N0M0, with maximum diameters ranging from about 4 to 11 cm. Each sample produced roughly 3.65 to 7.5 million productive TCRbeta reads, and read depth showed no significant difference between tissue types. Across five regions of each liver tumor, along with adjacent normal tissue and blood, the study brought together TCRbeta repertoire sequencing, expression microarrays and whole-exome sequencing. A total of 35 specimens from 5 patients went through TCRbeta repertoire sequencing, namely 25 tumor regions, 5 adjacent noncancerous liver tissues and 5 peripheral blood samples. Reproducibility between technical replicate repertoires was high, with correlation coefficients above 0.95 and mean shared-clone rates roughly 0.91. Results and caveats for the whole study, not just this receptor: Because sequencing covered only the TCR beta chain and unpaired alpha chains were not captured, true repertoire diversity is likely underestimated. Consistent with antigen-driven expansion, pairs of tumor regions showed higher repertoire overlap (mean around 36%) than either tumor-adjacent pairs (around 17%) or tumor-blood pairs (roughly 15%). A significantly larger repertoire fraction was made up by the top 250 clones in tumors than in blood (p = 0.039). Since the samples were bulk and unsorted, there was no way to compare CD4+ and CD8+ T cell repertoires. Only 4 or 5 patients were included in the study, and the authors note that the findings should be validated in a larger study.

The trim is 5 bases for V and 8 bases for J, with a gap of 15 bases between the germline ends. The CDR3 runs 13 residues from the cysteine to the phenylalanine. The CDR3 DNA has 39 bases and is translated from base 1. Taken from the germline V gene (reference sequence), the CDR1 and CDR2 loops are SEHNR and FQNEAQ. This clonotype showed up many times. There is no known antigen for this receptor. Per-base qualities were not stored, and no clone one base away is much larger. Using a constant-region primer and ProtoScript II reverse transcriptase, TCRbeta-specific cDNA was reverse-transcribed from roughly 500 ng total RNA. The TCRbeta libraries were prepared through three rounds of nested multiplex PCR following a slightly modified ARM-PCR procedure. The first two PCR rounds used multiplex TRBV1-TRBV30 forward primers with a Cbeta reverse primer, each for about 10 cycles. Sample barcodes and Illumina adapters were added in a final 25-cycle PCR with Deep VentR polymerase. Before sequencing, amplicons of 200-500 bp were purified from gel using a QIAquick gel extraction kit. An Illumina HiSeq 2500 was used to sequence the TCRbeta amplicons, generating 250-bp paired-end reads. Per the source publication's procedure: Reads were quality-trimmed with Trimmomatic v0.33, and paired reads were merged with FLASH v1.2.11 to recover full CDR3 sequences. MiGEC v1.2.1b assigned V, D and J germline segments to the rearranged TCRbeta sequences. Clonotype statistics and Shannon-Wiener diversity indices were computed with VDJtools v1.0.0. Except for diversity analysis, only each sample's 250 most abundant clonotypes were used in subsequent analyses to reduce sampling bias. The raw public data were reprocessed by TCRdb itself: fastp quality trimming at Q25, MiXCR clonotype calling, in-frame beta chains only. One record per CDR3 amino acid sequence lists the most common genes and DNA. The V and J calls shown here were made by TCRdb, not taken from the authors' results. For this sample the table gives over 100,000 distinct CDR3 sequences, of which under 70% were detected only once. The ten largest account for more than 7% of the sample.

Without any cell sorting, total RNA and DNA were extracted together from roughly 21-30 mg of bulk tissue using the AllPrep DNA/RNA mini kit. Between late 2015 and March 2016, about 5 patients in China with histopathologically diagnosed primary liver carcinoma had surgical resection. At the time of sampling, the patients had chronic HBV infection and had not received any treatment. Each fresh piece of tumor and adjacent tissue was cut in two, with one half stored in RNAlater at -80 degrees C and the other half sent for histology. Sequenced: tumor-adjacent normal liver tissue. The receptor's source is a woman between 55 and 75 years old with primary liver carcinoma and hepatitis B virus infection. Recombination joined TRBV7-9 with TRBJ1-2; the D gene lacks a confident call. The DNA sequence is as follows: TGTGCCAGCAGCCGGCGAGGGTTGCAGGGCTACACCTTC. This translates into CASSRRGLQGYTF. Reference TRBV7-9 and TRBJ1-2 proteins supply the regions before and after the CDR3; the full variable domain is: DTGVSQNPRHKITKRGQNVTFRCDPISEHNRLYWYRQTLGQGPEFLTYFQNEAQLEKSRLLSDRFSAERPKGSFSTLEIQRTEQGDSAMYLCASSRRGLQGYTFGSGTRLTVV.